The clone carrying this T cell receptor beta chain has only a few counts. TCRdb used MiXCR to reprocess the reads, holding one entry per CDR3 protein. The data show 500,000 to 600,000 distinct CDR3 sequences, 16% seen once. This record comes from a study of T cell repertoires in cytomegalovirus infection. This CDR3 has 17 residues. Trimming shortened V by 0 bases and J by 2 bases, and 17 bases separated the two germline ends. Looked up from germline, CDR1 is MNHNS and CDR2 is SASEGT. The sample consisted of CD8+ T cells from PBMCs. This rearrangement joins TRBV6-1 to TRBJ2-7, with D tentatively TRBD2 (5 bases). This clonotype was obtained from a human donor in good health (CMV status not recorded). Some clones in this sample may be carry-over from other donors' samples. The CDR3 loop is CASSEARVIASTYEQYF. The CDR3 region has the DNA TGTGCCAGCAGTGAAGCGCGGGTGATAGCGAGTACCTACGAGCAGTACTTC.